This entry lists 11 T cell receptor beta chains sequenced from one sample in a study of T cells after posttransplantation cyclophosphamide. Sequenced by immunoSEQ multiplex PCR; TCRdb stores in-frame clones only, minus some. Recorded here are around 12,000 clones, none singletons. Busulfan-fludarabine conditioning, marrow transplant, and cyclophosphamide on days +3 and +4 were administered. This specimen consisted of PBMCs, obtained after allogeneic stem cell transplant with posttransplant cyclophosphamide. The receptors originated from a female patient between 35 and 55 years old who received an allogeneic stem cell transplant from a related donor, was CMV-positive, and had acute GVHD only. T cells may partly derive from the graft donor.

In its sample, this clone was seen a few times. The V gene is TRBV19, the J gene TRBJ1-2, with no clear D. The CDR3 is made up of 16 amino acids. CDR1 and CDR2 (germline): LNHDA, SQIVND (reference sequence). Trimming removed 1 base at V and 4 bases at J, with 16 bases between. The DNA for the CDR3 is TGTGCCAGTAGTATAGCGGTTAGTCCGTCTTCCTATGGCTACACCTTC. Protein: CASSIAVSPSSYGYTF.

This clone was counted a few times. The V gene is TRBV23-1, the J gene TRBJ2-7; 10 nucleotides align to TRBD2. TRBV23-1 counts as an open reading frame of uncertain function. This CDR3 spans 17 amino acids. Trimming at V came to 3 bases and at J to 6 bases, leaving 14 bases not matched to a gene. Written as DNA, the CDR3 is TGCGCCAGCAGTCATCCCCGGGTAGCGGGAGGTCTCGGCGAGCAGTACGTC. Translating it yields CASSHPRVAGGLGEQYV.

In this sample, this clone turned up many times. This sequence joins TRBV19 and TRBJ2-3, with 10 bases lining up with TRBD2. The CDR3 runs to 15 residues. In germline, CDR1 is LNHDA, CDR2 SQIVND (reference sequence). Losses at the gene ends were 10 bases for V and 2 bases for J; bases not matched to a gene: 9. The chain's CDR3 is CATTLSGRATDTQYF. The CDR3 DNA follows: TGTGCCACCACATTAAGCGGGAGGGCCACAGATACGCAGTATTTT.

This clone showed up many times. This chain joins TRBV18 and TRBJ2-1; TRBD2 agrees at 10 bases. Trimming at V came to 8 bases and at J to 5 bases, leaving 9 bases not matched to a gene. There are 15 residues in the CDR3. Germline CDR1 reads KGHSH; CDR2 reads LQKENI. In nucleotides, the CDR3 is TGTGCCAGCGCGACTAGCGGGCCACCAAACAATGAGCAGTTCTTC. Translation: CASATSGPPNNEQFF.

V gene TRBV9 combines with J gene TRBJ2-3; 11 bases fit TRBD2. CDR1 is SGDLS and CDR2 is YYNGEE in the germline V gene. The V segment lost 0 bases and the J segment 4 bases; nucleotides outside the gene matches: 4. The CDR3 length is 16 residues. CDR3 loop: CASSVGVAGGADTQYF. The CDR3 DNA reads TGTGCCAGCAGCGTAGGCGTAGCGGGGGGGGCAGATACGCAGTATTTT.

This clone has a count of ten or more. This chain connects TRBV4-2 to TRBJ2-2, with D uncertain. Trimming removed 0 bases at V and 0 bases at J, with 8 bases between. Looked up from germline, CDR1 is LGHNA and CDR2 is YNFKEQ. The CDR3 totals 16 residues. In DNA form, the CDR3 reads TGTGCCAGCAGCCAAGACTACAGCCCGAACACCGGGGAGCTGTTTTTT. Its protein product is CASSQDYSPNTGELFF.

This clone was counted ten times or more. The chain recombines TRBV7-9 with TRBJ1-2; TRBD1 matches at 7 bases. The germline V gene has CDR1 SEHNR and CDR2 FQNEAQ (reference sequence). V lost 5 bases and J lost 5; bases outside the gene matches: 11. This CDR3 spans 15 amino acids. DNA of the CDR3: TGTGCCAGCAGCACCGGACAGACCAGGGGGTATGGCTACACCTTC. It codes for CASSTGQTRGYGYTF.

This clone was found many times. The chain is built from TRBV28 and TRBJ1-4; 9 nucleotides match TRBD1. Germline loops: CDR1 MDHEN, CDR2 SYDVKM. The CDR3 runs 16 residues. V trimming: 9 bases; J trimming: 3 bases; junction bases outside the gene matches: 11. CDR3 sequence (DNA): TGTGCCAGTTTTGGGGACAGGGAGGGAGCTAATGAAAAACTGTTTTTT. Encoded protein: CASFGDREGANEKLFF.

This clone appeared many times. The rearrangement links TRBV10-3 to TRBJ2-5; D gene uncertain. From germline, CDR1 is ENHRY and CDR2 SYGVKD. The V gene lost 4 bases and the J gene lost 4 bases, with 10 bases spanning the gap. The CDR3 runs to 13 residues. CDR3 residues: CAISGNSGETQYF. The CDR3 DNA is TGTGCCATCAGTGGAAACAGTGGAGAGACCCAGTACTTC.

This clone was recorded many times. This sequence joins TRBV9 and TRBJ2-1; 12 nucleotides line up with TRBD2. The CDR3 length is 16 residues. The V gene end was trimmed by 4 bases and the J gene end by 7 bases; junction bases not matched to a gene: 9. Germline V gives CDR1 SGDLS, CDR2 YYNGEE. CDR3 in DNA: TGTGCCAGCAGCTCTCGGACTAGCGGGACTAGAAATGAGCAGTTCTTC. Its translation: CASSSRTSGTRNEQFF. Based on the CDR3 plus reference TRBV9 and TRBJ2-1, the full variable domain is DSGVTQTPKHLITATGQRVTLRCSPRSGDLSVYWYQQSLDQGLQFLIQYYNGEERAKGNILERFSAQQFPDLHSELNLSSLELGDSALYFCASSSRTSGTRNEQFFGPGTRLTVL.

This clone was counted ten times or more. The V call is TRBV4-2, the J call TRBJ2-5; 8 bases agree with TRBD2. The V segment lost 2 bases and the J segment 0 bases; nucleotides outside the gene matches: 5. The CDR3 is made up of 16 amino acids. Germline V CDR1 and CDR2: LGHNA, YNFKEQ. CDR3 residues: CASSQSSGGDQETQYF. The CDR3, as DNA: TGTGCCAGCAGCCAATCTTCGGGGGGGGACCAAGAGACCCAGTACTTC.